The entry that follows covers one T cell receptor beta chain sequence. Which antigen it targets is not known. Base qualities are not at hand, and no much larger clone is one base apart. The immunoSEQ Assay, a bias-controlled multiplex PCR, was used to amplify TCRbeta CDR3 regions from genomic DNA. In the paper's pipeline: The number of nucleated cells in each sample was estimated by amplification of reference gene primers within the assay. Sequence reads were collapsed and filtered to measure the absolute abundance of every unique TCRbeta CDR3 rearrangement. For each sample, productive Simpson clonality was calculated by taking the square root of Simpson's diversity index across productive rearrangements. Here the immuneACCESS table is served through TCRdb, limited to in-frame sequences with V and J called. Missing clones are a known gap in these copies; in checked studies unresolved V genes cover under half, and the rest lacks a known reason. V, J and clone size are taken as reported in that table, and D and trimming were inferred from the DNA itself. The sample includes under 200,000 clones, with around 90% observed a single time. The ten top clones hold roughly 0.56% of the sample.

Whole blood was collected in K2EDTA tubes by collaborating institutions according to the institutions' own protocols. Collaborator samples were shipped for TCRbeta analysis as frozen whole blood, isolated PBMCs, or DNA extracted from either sample type. This entry comes from a study of blood T cell repertoires in COVID-19 (dated by TCRdb to about 2020). Concerning the study at large: Samples from collaborators originated in the United States, Italy and Spain and spanned both the acute and convalescent phases of COVID-19. The repertoires were made available in a free public database intended to serve as a resource for research on the immune response to SARS-CoV-2. Samples were obtained from the ongoing ImmuneRACE study (first 160 participants) and from 1,200 or so subjects provided by 6 global collaborators. Where HLA class I and class II types were available, the types were taken from metadata supplied by the sample provider, not from assay-based typing. Sample metadata almost always included a de-identified subject ID, COVID-19 status, age in years and sex. The material from the prospective study consisted of cDNA or gDNA derived from T cells, B-cell-depleted T cells, or PBMCs. Deeply sampled blood TCRbeta repertoires from subjects exposed to, actively infected with, or recovered from COVID-19 were included in the dataset. Overall study outcomes, separate from this receptor: The amount of clinical and demographic metadata varied by source and participant and was provided uncurated.

There are 13 amino acids in the CDR3, from cysteine to phenylalanine inclusive. The sequence is cut down to CDR3 DNA, 39 bases in frame from base 1. Here V drops 8 bases and J drops 11 bases, and the junction holds 12 bases not matched to any gene. The clonotype originates from a man aged 50-59 years with acute or convalescent COVID-19. This sequence uses TRBV12-3 or TRBV12-4 and TRBJ1-1, with 9 bases aligning to TRBD1. Sequencing used peripheral blood. The CDR3 corresponds to CASRGTGFHGAFF. Here is the DNA: TGTGCCAGCCGCGGGACAGGGTTTCATGGGGCTTTCTTT.